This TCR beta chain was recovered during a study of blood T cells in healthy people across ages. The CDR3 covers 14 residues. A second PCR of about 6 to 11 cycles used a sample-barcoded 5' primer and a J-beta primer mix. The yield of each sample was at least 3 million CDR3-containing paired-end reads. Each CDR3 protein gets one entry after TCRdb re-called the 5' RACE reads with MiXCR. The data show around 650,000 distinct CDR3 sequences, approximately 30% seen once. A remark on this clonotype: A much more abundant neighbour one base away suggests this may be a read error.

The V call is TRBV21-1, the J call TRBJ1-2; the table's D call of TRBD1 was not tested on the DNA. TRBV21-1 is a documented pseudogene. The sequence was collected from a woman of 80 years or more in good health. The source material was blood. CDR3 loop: CAGSKEQGDYGYTF. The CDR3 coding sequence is TGTGCCGGCAGCAAAGAACAGGGGGACTATGGCTACACCTTC.